The 10 T cell receptor beta chains presented below share a single source sample, sequenced in a study of sequential checkpoint blockade in melanoma. The table came from immunoSEQ multiplex PCR; TCRdb's copy has only in-frame clones and leaves some out. Among some 19,000 clones listed, around 25% were seen once. Treatment meaning: randomized to nivolumab then ipilimumab (arm A) or the reverse (arm B). Source: tumor tissue (inferred from file names), taken from a patient given nivolumab and ipilimumab in sequence. Receptors were obtained from a human donor with melanoma.

This clone occurred a few times. This chain links TRBV6-8 with TRBJ1-1, with no clear D. The CDR3 has 12 amino acids. Trimming took off 4 bases at V and 6 bases at J, with 9 bases between the two ends. CDR1 is MNHGY, CDR2 SAAAGT, per germline. The CDR3 nucleotides are TGTGCCAGCAGTTGGGGAGGAGCTGAAGCTTTCTTT. Translation gives CASSWGGAEAFF.

The rearrangement uses TRBV5-1 and TRBJ2-3, with D hard to call. CDR3 size: 17 residues. The V gene lost 3 bases and the J gene lost 0 bases, with 17 bases spanning the gap. Germline V gene data show CDR1 as SGHRS and CDR2 as YFSETQ. The CDR3 spells CASSYWANDYSTDTQYF. DNA for the CDR3: TGCGCCAGCAGCTACTGGGCCAACGATTATAGCACAGATACGCAGTATTTT.

The V gene is TRBV28, the J gene TRBJ2-6, with D tentatively TRBD1 (6 bases). The ends were cut back, 4 bases at V and 0 bases at J, with 10 bases in the middle. Germline V gene sequence: CDR1 MDHEN, CDR2 SYDVKM. This CDR3 has 16 amino acids. In DNA form, the CDR3 reads TGTGCCAGCAGTTGGACAGTTCTCTCTGGGGCCAACGTCCTGACTTTC. Residues: CASSWTVLSGANVLTF.

V gene TRBV29-1 combines with J gene TRBJ2-5, with D possibly being TRBD1 (6 bases). Trimming removed 3 bases at V and 3 bases at J, with 14 bases between. The CDR3 loop spans 14 amino acids. Germline-derived CDR1 and CDR2 are SQVTM and ANQGSEA. As DNA, the CDR3 is TGCAGCGTTGATAGGTCGGCAGGGGAAGAGACCCAGTACTTC. Amino acid sequence: CSVDRSAGEETQYF.

This clone has a count of ten or more. The gene calls are TRBV11-3 and TRBJ1-1; D ambiguous. The CDR3 runs 14 residues. V lost 3 bases to trimming and J lost 6 bases, with 14 bases between them. Germline CDR1 is SGHNT and CDR2 is YENEEA. The CDR3 loop is CASSLSVTTPEAFF. CDR3 nucleotide sequence: TGTGCCAGCAGCTTGAGCGTAACAACCCCTGAAGCTTTCTTT.

The gene calls are TRBV30 and TRBJ2-1, with 10 nucleotides matching TRBD2. Looked up from germline, CDR1 is GTSNPN and CDR2 is SVGIG (reference sequence). This CDR3 region has 14 residues. The V gene end was trimmed by 3 bases and the J gene end by 9 bases; junction bases not matched to a gene: 8. CDR3 loop: CAWSGSGGASEQFF. Here the CDR3 DNA reads TGTGCCTGGAGCGGAAGCGGGGGGGCCAGTGAGCAGTTCTTC.

This rearrangement joins TRBV19 to TRBJ2-7, with no clear D. Germline loops: CDR1 LNHDA, CDR2 SQIVND (reference sequence). The CDR3 totals 11 residues. Trimming pared 5 bases from V and 4 bases from J, leaving 6 bases between. CDR3 in amino acids: CASSDGYEQYF. The DNA for the CDR3 is TGTGCCAGTAGTGACGGGTACGAGCAGTACTTC.

This clone occurred a few times. V and J are TRBV29-1 and TRBJ2-2; D might be TRBD1 or TRBD2, each matching 5 bases. The germline CDR1 and CDR2 sequences are SQVTM and ANQGSEA. The CDR3 is made up of 15 amino acids. With 7 bases removed from V and 5 bases from J, the gap between germline ends came to 20 bases. The CDR3 DNA is TGCAGCGCCCAGGGTAGCTTTGGCGGGACCGGGGAGCTGTTTTTT. This translates into CSAQGSFGGTGELFF.

The chain links TRBV11-3 to TRBJ2-3; perhaps D is TRBD1 or TRBD2 (5 bases each). The ends were cut back, 0 bases at V and 5 bases at J, with 9 bases in the middle. The CDR3 contains 14 residues. Germline-derived CDR1 and CDR2 are SGHNT and YENEEA. The DNA of the CDR3 is TGTGCCAGCAGCTTAGAGTGGGGGAGAGATACGCAGTATTTT. Translating gives CASSLEWGRDTQYF.

This clone was seen more than once but under ten times. For the CDR3, the DNA is TGTGCCAGCAGTTTAATCCCCTGGGGAGTAGCAGGGAAATACTACGAGCAGTACTTC. This gives the protein CASSLIPWGVAGKYYEQYF. The chain recombines TRBV28 with TRBJ2-7; D is possibly TRBD1 or TRBD2 (5 bases each). The CDR3 totals 19 residues. V lost 2 bases and J 3 bases, leaving 26 bases between the germline ends. Germline assignment: CDR1 MDHEN and CDR2 SYDVKM.